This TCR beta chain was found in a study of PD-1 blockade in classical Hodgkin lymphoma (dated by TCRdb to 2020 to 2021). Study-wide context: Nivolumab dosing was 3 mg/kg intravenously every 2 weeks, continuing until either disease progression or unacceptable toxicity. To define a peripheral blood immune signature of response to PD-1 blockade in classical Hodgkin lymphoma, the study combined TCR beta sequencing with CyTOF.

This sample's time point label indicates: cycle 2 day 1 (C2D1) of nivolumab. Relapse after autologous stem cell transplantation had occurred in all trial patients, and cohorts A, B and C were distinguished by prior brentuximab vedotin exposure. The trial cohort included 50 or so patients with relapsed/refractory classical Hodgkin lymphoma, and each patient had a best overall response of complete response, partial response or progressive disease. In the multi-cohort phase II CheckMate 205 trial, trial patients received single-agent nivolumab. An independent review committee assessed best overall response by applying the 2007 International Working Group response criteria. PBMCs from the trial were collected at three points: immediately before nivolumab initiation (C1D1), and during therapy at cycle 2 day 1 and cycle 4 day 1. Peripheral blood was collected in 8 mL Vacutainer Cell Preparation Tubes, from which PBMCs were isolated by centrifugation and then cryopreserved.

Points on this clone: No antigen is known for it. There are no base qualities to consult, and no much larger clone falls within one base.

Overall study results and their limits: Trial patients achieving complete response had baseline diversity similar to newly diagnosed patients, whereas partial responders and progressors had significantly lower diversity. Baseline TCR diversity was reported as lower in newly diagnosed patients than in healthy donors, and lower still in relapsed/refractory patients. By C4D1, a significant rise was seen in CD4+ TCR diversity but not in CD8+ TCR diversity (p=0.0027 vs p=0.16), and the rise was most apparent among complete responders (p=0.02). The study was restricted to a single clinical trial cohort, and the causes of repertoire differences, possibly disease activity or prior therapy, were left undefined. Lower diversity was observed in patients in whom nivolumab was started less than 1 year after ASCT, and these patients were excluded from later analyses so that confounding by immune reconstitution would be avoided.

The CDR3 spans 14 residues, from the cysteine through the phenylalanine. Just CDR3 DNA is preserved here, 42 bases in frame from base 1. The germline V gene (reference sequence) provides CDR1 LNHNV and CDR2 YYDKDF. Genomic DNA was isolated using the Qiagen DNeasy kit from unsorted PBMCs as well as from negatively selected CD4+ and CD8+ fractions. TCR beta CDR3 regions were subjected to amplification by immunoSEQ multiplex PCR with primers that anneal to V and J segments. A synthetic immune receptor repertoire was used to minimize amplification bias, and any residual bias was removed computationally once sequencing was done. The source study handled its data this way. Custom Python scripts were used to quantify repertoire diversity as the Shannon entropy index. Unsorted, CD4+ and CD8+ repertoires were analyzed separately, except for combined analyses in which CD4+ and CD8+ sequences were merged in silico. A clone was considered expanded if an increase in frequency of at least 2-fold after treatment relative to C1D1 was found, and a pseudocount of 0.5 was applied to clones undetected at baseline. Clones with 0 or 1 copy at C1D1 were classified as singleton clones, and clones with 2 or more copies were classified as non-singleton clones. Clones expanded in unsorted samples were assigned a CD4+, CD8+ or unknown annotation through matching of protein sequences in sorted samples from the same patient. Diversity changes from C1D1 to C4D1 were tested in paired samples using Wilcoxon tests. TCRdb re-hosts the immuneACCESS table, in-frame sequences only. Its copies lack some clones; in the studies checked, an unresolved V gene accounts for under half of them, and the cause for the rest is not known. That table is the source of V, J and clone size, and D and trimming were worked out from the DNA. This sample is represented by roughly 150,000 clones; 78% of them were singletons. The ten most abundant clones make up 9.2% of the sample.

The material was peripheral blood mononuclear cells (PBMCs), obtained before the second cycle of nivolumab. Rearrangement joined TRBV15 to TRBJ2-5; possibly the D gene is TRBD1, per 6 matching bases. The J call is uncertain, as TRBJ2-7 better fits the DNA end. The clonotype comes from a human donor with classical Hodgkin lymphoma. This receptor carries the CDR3 CATSRGAGAYEQYF. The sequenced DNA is TGTGCCACCAGCAGAGGGGCAGGGGCCTACGAGCAGTACTTC.